This is a list of T cell receptor beta chains from one sample in a study of T cells in Graves' hyperthyroidism and ophthalmopathy. TCRdb fed the multiplex PCR reads into MiXCR, producing one record per CDR3 protein. The table has approximately 590,000 distinct CDR3 sequences, around 14% seen once. Input material: blood. The receptors were gathered from a woman aged 25 to 39 with Graves' hyperthyroidism. CDR3s include the opening cysteine and the closing phenylalanine or tryptophan. Fields, in order: clone size, V gene, J gene, D gene, CDR3 DNA, CDR3 protein. A D gene is named only where the DNA matches it firmly. Clone size appears in some rows only: once, few, many, or a class for an expanded clone.

many	TRBV3-1	TRBJ2-1	TRBD2	TGTGCCAGCAGCCAAGATCAATTCGCGGGACTAGGGGGTTACAATGAGCAGTTCTTC	CASSQDQFAGLGGYNEQFF
many	TRBV30	TRBJ2-1	NA	TGTGCCTGGATGGTCCGGACTCCTTACAATGAGCAGTTCTTC	CAWMVRTPYNEQFF
NA	TRBV2	TRBJ1-5	NA	TGTGTCAGCCATAGGGGATACAATCAGCCCCAGCATTTT	CVSHRGYNQPQHF
NA	TRBV19	TRBJ1-1	TRBD1	TGTGCCAGTAGTATTCTCGGACAGGGGGGATCTGAAGCTTTCTTT	CASSILGQGGSEAFF
few	TRBV2	TRBJ2-1	NA	TGTGCCGGCAGTGAGGTTGGGGACCCGTCCCTGAATGAGCAGTTCTTC	CAGSEVGDPSLNEQFF
NA	TRBV6-1	TRBJ2-1	NA	TGTGCCAGCAGTTCCCCGGGTGGGAGGTTGAGTGAGCAGTTCTTC	CASSSPGGRLSEQFF
many	TRBV6-2/TRBV6-3	TRBJ1-1	NA	TGTGCCAGCAGTTACGGGGGGTACACTGAAGCTTTCTTT	CASSYGGYTEAFF
few	TRBV7-9	TRBJ2-7	NA	TGTGCCAGCATCACATGGATTGAGGGAGGAGTTTCCTACGAGCAGTACTTC	CASITWIEGGVSYEQYF
few	TRBV7-9	TRBJ1-6	NA	TGTGCCAGCAGCTTAGAAAATTCACCCCTCCACTTT	CASSLENSPLHF
few	TRBV19	TRBJ1-4	NA	TGTGCCAGTAGAGGTGGGGGCCCGGCAACTAATGAAAAACTGTTTTTT	CASRGGGPATNEKLFF
many	TRBV20-1	TRBJ2-1	NA	TGCAGTGCTAGGAAGGTGGGCCAGCGCAATGAGCAGTTCTTC	CSARKVGQRNEQFF
NA	TRBV20-1	TRBJ1-6	TRBD1	TGCAGTGCTAGATTTCCAGGGGGCAATTCACCCCTCCACTTT	CSARFPGGNSPLHF
many	TRBV27	TRBJ2-7	NA	TGTGCCAGCAGTTTATACGGCGGGACGGCATCCTACGAGCAGTACTTC	CASSLYGGTASYEQYF
many	TRBV7-2	TRBJ2-4	NA	TGTGCCAGCAGCTACGGACAACCCATTCAGTACTTC	CASSYGQPIQYF
many	TRBV7-2	TRBJ1-5	NA	TGTGCCAGCAGCTTAGGCAGAAGCAATCAGCCCCAGCATTTT	CASSLGRSNQPQHF
many	TRBV20-1	TRBJ1-1	TRBD1	TGCAGTGCTAGAGATCTCCCAGGGGGCCACACTGAAGCTTTCTTT	CSARDLPGGHTEAFF
few	TRBV3-1	TRBJ1-4	NA	TGTGCCAGCAGCCAAGAGATACCGCGGGCTCATGAAAAACTGTTTTTT	CASSQEIPRAHEKLFF
many	TRBV15	TRBJ2-7	TRBD2	TGTGCCACCAGCAGAGATTGGCTAGCGGGCTACGAGCAGTACTTC	CATSRDWLAGYEQYF
many	TRBV20-1	TRBJ2-7	NA	TGCAGTGCTAGCGTCCCGCCGTCCTACGAGCAGTACTTC	CSASVPPSYEQYF
many	TRBV30	TRBJ2-5	NA	TGTGCCTGGAGTGTAGGTTTACGTGGAGAGACCCAGTACTTC	CAWSVGLRGETQYF
many	TRBV6-1	TRBJ2-7	NA	TGTGCCAGCAGTTACGTAGCTGAAGCGGGTGGGGGCTACGAGCAGTACTTC	CASSYVAEAGGGYEQYF
few	TRBV19	TRBJ2-1	NA	TGTGCCAGTAGCTTCCCGGGAATCCGCTCCTACAATGAGCAGTTCTTC	CASSFPGIRSYNEQFF
many	TRBV28	TRBJ2-1	NA	TGTGCCAGCAGGGGCGGGCCGAGCTCCTACAATGAGCAGTTCTTC	CASRGGPSSYNEQFF
few	TRBV30	TRBJ2-1	TRBD1	TGTGCCTGGAGTGCGGGACAGGGAGCTAGTAATGAGCAGTTCTTC	CAWSAGQGASNEQFF
many	TRBV20-1	TRBJ2-7	TRBD2	TGCAGTGCTAGAGGGCTAGCGGGAGCCTACGAGCAGTACTTC	CSARGLAGAYEQYF
NA	TRBV27	TRBJ2-1	NA	TGTGCCAGCAGGGTCGGGAGTAGCTCCTACAATGAGCAGTTCTTC	CASRVGSSSYNEQFF
few	TRBV5-1	TRBJ2-7	NA	TGCGCCAGCAGCTCGACCGAGACGAAGCAGTACTTC	CASSSTETKQYF
many	TRBV5-1	TRBJ1-5	NA	TGCGCCAGCAGCAAGGACGGAGTTAGCAATCAGCCCCAGCATTTT	CASSKDGVSNQPQHF
many	TRBV20-1	TRBJ2-7	NA	TGCAGTGCTAGGATCCAGGGAACCTCCTACGAGCAGTACTTC	CSARIQGTSYEQYF
many	TRBV12-3/TRBV12-4	TRBJ2-7	NA	TGTGCCAGCAGTTCGGACTACGAGCAGTACTTC	CASSSDYEQYF
many	TRBV5-1	TRBJ2-7	TRBD2	TGCGCCAGCAGCTTGGATGGCGGGAGTGGCGAGCAGTACTTC	CASSLDGGSGEQYF
NA	TRBV15	TRBJ2-3	NA	TGTGCCACCAGCAGAGGGGTTACAGATACGCAGTATTTT	CATSRGVTDTQYF
many	TRBV12-3/TRBV12-4	TRBJ2-1	NA	TGTGCCAGCAGTTTCAGGCAGGGGTTGGACAATGAGCAGTTCTTC	CASSFRQGLDNEQFF
few	TRBV20-1	TRBJ2-7	TRBD1	TGCAGTGCTAAAGGAGTCGGGACAGAACCTACCTACGAGCAGTACTTC	CSAKGVGTEPTYEQYF
NA	TRBV15	TRBJ2-1	TRBD2	TGTGCCACCAGCAGAACTAGCGGGAGGTTAAATGAGCAGTTCTTC	CATSRTSGRLNEQFF
many	TRBV12-3/TRBV12-4	TRBJ2-3	TRBD2	TGTGCCAGCAGTCCGGGACTAGCGGGAGGGCCGAGCACAGATACGCAGTATTTT	CASSPGLAGGPSTDTQYF
many	TRBV10-1	TRBJ1-1	NA	TGCGCCAGCAGTGAGTCGCTGGGTTTGGGCACTGAAGCTTTCTTT	CASSESLGLGTEAFF
many	TRBV11-2	TRBJ1-4	TRBD1	TGTGCCAGCAGCTCGACAGGGATTAATGAAAAACTGTTTTTT	CASSSTGINEKLFF
NA	TRBV3-1	TRBJ1-3	NA	TGTGCCAGCAGCCAAGATCTCTATAGACAGTCTCTTTCTGGAAACACCATATATTTT	CASSQDLYRQSLSGNTIYF
many	TRBV5-1	TRBJ2-7	NA	TGCGCCAGCAGCTTGGTGGCCTACGGGTCCTACGAGCAGTACTTC	CASSLVAYGSYEQYF
many	TRBV29-1	TRBJ2-5	NA	TGCAGCGTTGCCAGGGGTGGGGACCAAGAGACCCAGTACTTC	CSVARGGDQETQYF
many	TRBV7-3	TRBJ2-7	NA	TGTGCCAGCAGCCTACAGGGTGTATGGTACGAGCAGTACTTC	CASSLQGVWYEQYF
NA	TRBV12-3/TRBV12-4	TRBJ1-6	TRBD1	TGTGCCAGCAGTCCGACAGGGGCTAATTCACCCCTCCACTTT	CASSPTGANSPLHF
many	TRBV12-3/TRBV12-4	TRBJ2-2	NA	TGTGCCAGCAGTACGAGAAACACCGGGGAGCTGTTTTTT	CASSTRNTGELFF
NA	TRBV5-1	TRBJ2-7	NA	TGCGCCAGCAGCTTGGGACTAGATTTGTCCGCCTACGAGCAGTACTTC	CASSLGLDLSAYEQYF
many	TRBV6-2/TRBV6-3	TRBJ2-1	TRBD2	TGTGCCAGCAGAGTAGCGGGTATTTACAATGAGCAGTTCTTC	CASRVAGIYNEQFF
NA	TRBV7-2	TRBJ1-1	NA	TGTGCCAGCAGCCCACAAGGCCCCAGGGGAGCTTTCTTT	CASSPQGPRGAFF